A single TCR beta chain is shown here with its context. Its antigen is undetermined. RNA was extracted and reverse transcribed into cDNA as the sequencing template. This table comes from immunoSEQ multiplex PCR, and its TCRdb copy is limited to in-frame clones, with some not included. Among more than 110,000 clones listed, around three fifths were seen once. The data stem from a study of CD8+ T cells in alopecia areata. Study-wide findings and caveats: In lesional scalp, particularly from alopecia totalis/universalis, clonality was higher than in normal scalp. The study found TCR sharing across patients less clear than in mice, possibly for HLA reasons.

From germline, CDR1 is SGHRS and CDR2 YFSETQ. CDR3 size: 16 residues. V shed 4 bases, J shed 1 base, and the junction held 11 bases outside the gene matches. This sequence originates from a human donor with alopecia areata. The sequencing here drew on CD4+ T cells sorted from blood, taken at week 0. The rearrangement links TRBV5-1 to TRBJ2-7; TRBD1 matches at 7 bases. The CDR3 nucleotides are TGCGCCAGCAGCGGAATCCGACAGGGAATGTCCTACGAGCAGTACTTC. Translated: CASSGIRQGMSYEQYF.